These 12 T cell receptor beta chains share one sample of origin, sequenced in a study of shared clonotypes between healthy human individuals. Naive CD8 cells lacked CD45RO and underwent positive selection for CCR7, leaving out terminally differentiated effector memory CD45RA+ cells. Profiling relied on immunoSEQ multiplex PCR, and the TCRdb table lists in-frame clones only, not all of them. The table lists about 590,000 clones, roughly 95% of them singletons. The sequenced sample consisted of naive CD8+ T cells sorted from blood. These receptor sequences come from a woman aged 25 to 39 in good health.

V usage is TRBV4-1 and J usage is TRBJ2-1, with unresolved D. V lost 0 bases and J 4 bases, leaving 10 bases between the germline ends. Germline-derived CDR1 and CDR2 are MGHRA and YSYEKL. The CDR3 extends over 15 amino acids. The CDR3 sequence is CASSQEDTVYNEQFF. As DNA, the CDR3 is TGCGCCAGCAGCCAAGAAGACACCGTTTACAATGAGCAGTTCTTC.

The CDR3 DNA sequence: TGTGCCAGCAGTTCGAGAACAGCCAAAAACATTCAGTACTTC. Translated: CASSSRTAKNIQYF. The chain couples TRBV6-1 to TRBJ2-4, with D uncertain. The CDR3 length is 14 residues. Per the germline V gene, CDR1 is MNHNS and CDR2 is SASEGT. Deletions cut 5 bases from V and 0 bases from J, with 8 bases between.

The J gene is TRBJ2-7, the V gene TRBV28, with 9 positions matching TRBD2. This CDR3 region has 16 residues. With V trimmed by 10 bases and J by 2 bases, 15 bases remained unmatched. Germline CDR1 MDHEN, CDR2 SYDVKM. CDR3 amino acids: CATLSHSGSVPYEQYF. CDR3 nucleotide sequence: TGTGCCACTCTTTCTCATAGCGGGAGCGTACCCTACGAGCAGTACTTC.

V gene TRBV27 combines with J gene TRBJ2-1; 8 nucleotides match TRBD2. Germline values: CDR1 MNHEY, CDR2 SMNVEV (reference sequence). V was pared by 3 bases and J by 0 bases, with 7 bases of the junction left unmatched. The CDR3 is made up of 17 amino acids. The CDR3 protein is CASSFWIAGSSYNEQFF. In nucleotides, the CDR3 is TGTGCCAGCAGTTTTTGGATAGCGGGGAGCTCCTACAATGAGCAGTTCTTC.

This chain links TRBV5-6 with TRBJ2-7, with no clear D. V lost 1 base and J 1 base, leaving 6 bases between the germline ends. From germline, CDR1 is SGHDT and CDR2 YYEEEE. The CDR3 is 13 amino acids. DNA for the CDR3: TGTGCCAGCAGCTTGACCGGATCCTACGAGCAGTACTTC. It yields the protein CASSLTGSYEQYF.

This chain uses TRBV25-1 with TRBJ1-5; no firm D call. CDR1 is MGHDK, CDR2 SYGVNS, per germline. V was clipped by 2 bases and J by 2 bases, with 16 bases between them. The CDR3 length is 17 residues. The CDR3 nucleotides read TGTGCCAGCAGTGAAACTCAGATACTTTCCGGCAATCAGCCCCAGCATTTT. Translating gives CASSETQILSGNQPQHF. The whole variable domain, filled in from reference TRBV25-1 and TRBJ1-5, reads EADIYQTPRYLVIGTGKKITLECSQTMGHDKMYWYQQDPGMELHLIHYSYGVNSTEKGDLSSESTVSRIRTEHFPLTLESARPSHTSQYLCASSETQILSGNQPQHFGDGTRLSIL.

This rearrangement joins TRBV28 to TRBJ2-4; the D gene is possibly TRBD1 (6 bases). The length of the CDR3 is 15 residues. Germline CDR1 is MDHEN and CDR2 is SYDVKM. Deletions cut 7 bases from V and 0 bases from J, with 13 bases between. As DNA, the CDR3 is TGTGCCAGCACCTCGGACAGAGCAGCCAAAAACATTCAGTACTTC. It is translated as CASTSDRAAKNIQYF.

The rearrangement links TRBV30 to TRBJ2-2; a weak D match, TRBD1 (5 bases). Germline V CDR1 and CDR2: GTSNPN, SVGIG (reference sequence). Trimming took 5 bases from V and 0 from J, leaving 7 bases between them. This CDR3 contains 13 residues. The CDR3 region is CAWDSANTGELFF. In nucleotides, the CDR3 is TGTGCCTGGGACAGCGCGAACACCGGGGAGCTGTTTTTT.

The chain recombines TRBV5-1 with TRBJ1-1; D remains ambiguous. The CDR3 runs 17 residues. V lost 0 bases and J lost 0, with 15 bases in between. Germline V gene sequence: CDR1 SGHRS, CDR2 YFSETQ. The CDR3 reads CASSLGQSRAVNTEAFF. The DNA of the CDR3 is TGCGCCAGCAGCTTGGGGCAGTCTAGGGCCGTGAACACTGAAGCTTTCTTT.

CDR3 sequence: CAWNTASSYNEQFF. The CDR3 DNA sequence: TGTGCCTGGAACACGGCGAGCTCCTACAATGAGCAGTTCTTC. The genes are TRBV30 and TRBJ2-1; D call uncertain. CDR1 and CDR2 from the germline V gene are GTSNPN and SVGIG (reference sequence). The CDR3 is made up of 14 amino acids. The germline V and J ends were trimmed by 4 bases and 0 bases, with 10 bases remaining between them. Filled out from reference TRBV30 and TRBJ2-1, the complete variable domain reads SQTIHQWPATLVQPVGSPLSLECTVEGTSNPNLYWYRQAAGRGLQLLFYSVGIGQISSEVPQNLSASRPQDRQFILSSKKLLLSDSGFYLCAWNTASSYNEQFFGPGTRLTVL.

This chain connects TRBV6-5 to TRBJ2-7; TRBD2 matches at 7 bases. This CDR3 contains 15 residues. CDR1 and CDR2 from the germline V gene are MNHEY and SVGAGI. J lost 2 bases, V lost 2 bases, and 6 bases had no gene match. CDR3 nucleotides: TGTGCCAGCAGTTACGCCGCGGGAGCTGCCTACGAGCAGTACTTC. As protein: CASSYAAGAAYEQYF.

The V and J genes are TRBV29-1 and TRBJ2-1, with D unclear. Trimming pared 1 base from V and 4 bases from J, leaving 11 bases between. CDR1 and CDR2 (germline): SQVTM, ANQGSEA. The CDR3 is made up of 14 amino acids. The CDR3 region is CSVEGVYGYNEQFF. Written as DNA, the CDR3 is TGCAGCGTTGAAGGAGTCTACGGGTACAATGAGCAGTTCTTC.